The present entry profiles one T cell receptor beta chain with its context. Its antigen is not known. Germline V CDR1 and CDR2: SGHNT, YYREEE (reference sequence). CDR3 length: 15 amino acids. The record originates from a study of CXCR3-negative and CXCR3-positive naive CD8 T cells. Libraries of TRB cDNA were made by 5' RACE and carried UMIs. TCRdb re-called the 5' RACE reads and catalogs CDR3 proteins one per entry, DNA excluded. The table lists tens of thousands of distinct CDR3 sequences. Study-wide findings and caveats: Similar TRBV-TRBJ usage was seen in naive cells (both CXCR3-negative and CXCR3-positive), but memory cells differed. Whereas both naive subsets had comparably high diversity, memory CD8+ cells had much lower diversity. Hydrophobicity of TRB CDR3s was greater in CXCR3-positive naive cells than in CXCR3-negative naive cells. Surface CD5 matched across naive subsets, and TRB CDR3 properties served to infer TCR strength.

The genes are TRBV5-4 and TRBJ2-1; the TCRdb call, TRBD1, lacks DNA for checking. The TCR comes from a human donor in good health. Some clones in this sample may be carry-over from other donors' samples. Sequenced: naive CXCR3+ CD8+ T cells from blood. Noted subset: CD45RO-CCR7+CD27+CD95- naive CD8+ T cells expressing CXCR3 (TNR3+). Here the CDR3 reads CASSILRDSYNEQFF. The full variable domain, completed using reference TRBV5-4 and TRBJ2-1, is ETGVTQSPTHLIKTRGQQVTLRCSSQSGHNTVSWYQQALGQGPQFIFQYYREEENGRGNFPPRFSGLQFPNYSSELNVNALELDDSALYLCASSILRDSYNEQFFGPGTRLTVL.